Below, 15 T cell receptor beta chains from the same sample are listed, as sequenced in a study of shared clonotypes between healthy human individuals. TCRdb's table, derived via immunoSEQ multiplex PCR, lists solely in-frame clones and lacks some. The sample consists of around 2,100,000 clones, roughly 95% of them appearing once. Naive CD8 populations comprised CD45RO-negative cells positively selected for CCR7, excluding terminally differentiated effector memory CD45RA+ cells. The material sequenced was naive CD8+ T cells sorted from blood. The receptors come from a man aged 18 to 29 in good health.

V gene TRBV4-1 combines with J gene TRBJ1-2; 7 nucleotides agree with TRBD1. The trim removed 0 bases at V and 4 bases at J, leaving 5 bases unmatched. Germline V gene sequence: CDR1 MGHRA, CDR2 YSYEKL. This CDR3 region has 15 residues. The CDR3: CASSQDPRGTYGYTF. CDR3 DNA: TGCGCCAGCAGCCAAGATCCCAGGGGGACCTATGGCTACACCTTC.

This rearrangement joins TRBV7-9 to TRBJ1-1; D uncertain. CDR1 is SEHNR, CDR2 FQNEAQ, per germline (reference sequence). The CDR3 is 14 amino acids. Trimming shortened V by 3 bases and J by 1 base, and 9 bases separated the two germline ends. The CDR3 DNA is TGTGCCAGCAGCTTGGGGTTTGCGAACACTGAAGCTTTCTTT. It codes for CASSLGFANTEAFF.

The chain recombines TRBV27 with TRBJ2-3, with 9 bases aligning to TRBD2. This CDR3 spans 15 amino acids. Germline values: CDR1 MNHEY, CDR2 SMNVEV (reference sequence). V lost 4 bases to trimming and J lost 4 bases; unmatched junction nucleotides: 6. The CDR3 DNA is TGTGCCAGCAGTTCCGGGACTAGCTCCGCAGATACGCAGTATTTT. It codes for CASSSGTSSADTQYF.

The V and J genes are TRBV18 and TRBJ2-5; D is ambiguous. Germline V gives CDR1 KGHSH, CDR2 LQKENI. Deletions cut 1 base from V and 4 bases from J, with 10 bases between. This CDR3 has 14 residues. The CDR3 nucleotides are TGTGCCAGCTCACCACTAGGCGGTGCAGAGACCCAGTACTTC. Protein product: CASSPLGGAETQYF.

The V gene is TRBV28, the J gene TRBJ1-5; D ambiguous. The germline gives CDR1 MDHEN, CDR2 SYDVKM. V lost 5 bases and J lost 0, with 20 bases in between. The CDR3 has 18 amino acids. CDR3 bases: TGTGCCAGCAGTGTACTACCGGGAGAGCCATATAGCAATCAGCCCCAGCATTTT. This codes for CASSVLPGEPYSNQPQHF. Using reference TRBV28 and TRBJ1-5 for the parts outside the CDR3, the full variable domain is DVKVTQSSRYLVKRTGEKVFLECVQDMDHENMFWYRQDPGLGLRLIYFSYDVKMKEKGDIPEGYSVSREKKERFSLILESASTNQTSMYLCASSVLPGEPYSNQPQHFGDGTRLSIL.

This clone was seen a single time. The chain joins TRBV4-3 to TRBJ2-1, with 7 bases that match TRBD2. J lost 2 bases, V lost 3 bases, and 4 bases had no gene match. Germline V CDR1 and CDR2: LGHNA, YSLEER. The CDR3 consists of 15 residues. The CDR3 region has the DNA TGCGCCAGCAGCCACTTGACTAGCACCTACAATGAGCAGTTCTTC. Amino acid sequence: CASSHLTSTYNEQFF.

CDR3 protein: CASSLEYGTGDYEQYF. DNA of the CDR3: TGTGCCAGCAGCTTAGAATATGGGACAGGGGACTACGAGCAGTACTTC. The J gene is TRBJ2-7, the V gene TRBV11-2, with 10 positions matching TRBD1. V was clipped by 0 bases and J by 3 bases; unmatched bases: 5. Per the germline V gene, CDR1 is SGHAT and CDR2 is FQNNGV. The CDR3 is made up of 16 amino acids. Filled out from reference TRBV11-2 and TRBJ2-7, the complete variable domain reads EAGVAQSPRYKIIEKRQSVAFWCNPISGHATLYWYQQILGQGPKLLIQFQNNGVVDDSQLPKDRFSAERLKGVDSTLKIQPAKLEDSAVYLCASSLEYGTGDYEQYFGPGTRLTVT.

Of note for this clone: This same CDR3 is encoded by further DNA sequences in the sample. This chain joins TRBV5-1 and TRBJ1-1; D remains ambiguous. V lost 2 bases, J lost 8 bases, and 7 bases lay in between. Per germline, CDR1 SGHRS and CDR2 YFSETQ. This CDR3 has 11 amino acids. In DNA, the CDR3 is TGCGCCAGCAGCTTCGGGCAGGAAGCTTTCTTT. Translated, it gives CASSFGQEAFF.

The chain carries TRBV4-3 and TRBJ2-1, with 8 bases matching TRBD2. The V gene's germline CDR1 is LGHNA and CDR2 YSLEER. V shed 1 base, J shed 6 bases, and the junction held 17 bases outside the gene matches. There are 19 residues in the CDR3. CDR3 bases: TGCGCCAGCAGCCAAGCAGAGCCCCGGGCCGGGAGGGTTGGCAATGAGCAGTTCTTC. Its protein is CASSQAEPRAGRVGNEQFF.

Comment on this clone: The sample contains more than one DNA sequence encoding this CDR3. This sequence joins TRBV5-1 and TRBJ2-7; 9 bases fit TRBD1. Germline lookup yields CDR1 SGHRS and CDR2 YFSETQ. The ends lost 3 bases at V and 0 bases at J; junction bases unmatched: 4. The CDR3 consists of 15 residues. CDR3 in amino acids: CASSSGQGFSYEQYF. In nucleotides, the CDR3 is TGCGCCAGCAGCTCGGGACAGGGTTTCTCCTACGAGCAGTACTTC.

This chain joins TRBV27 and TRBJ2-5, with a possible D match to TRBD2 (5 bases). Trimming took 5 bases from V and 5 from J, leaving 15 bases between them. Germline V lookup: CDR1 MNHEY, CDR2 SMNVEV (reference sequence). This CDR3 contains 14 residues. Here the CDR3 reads CASSPGNWWETQYF. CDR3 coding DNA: TGTGCCAGCAGTCCCGGGAATTGGTGGGAGACCCAGTACTTC.

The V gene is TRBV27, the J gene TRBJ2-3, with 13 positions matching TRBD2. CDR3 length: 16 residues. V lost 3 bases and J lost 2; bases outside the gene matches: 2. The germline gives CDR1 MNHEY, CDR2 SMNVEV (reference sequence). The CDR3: CASSLGLAGLTDTQYF. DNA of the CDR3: TGTGCCAGCAGTTTGGGACTAGCGGGGCTCACAGATACGCAGTATTTT.

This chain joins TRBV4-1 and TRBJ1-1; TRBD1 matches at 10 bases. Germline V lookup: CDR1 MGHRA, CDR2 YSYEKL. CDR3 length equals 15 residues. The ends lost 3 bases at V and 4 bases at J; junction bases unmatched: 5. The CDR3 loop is CASSQRGQGTTEAFF. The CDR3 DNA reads TGCGCCAGCAGCCAGCGGGGACAGGGGACCACTGAAGCTTTCTTT.

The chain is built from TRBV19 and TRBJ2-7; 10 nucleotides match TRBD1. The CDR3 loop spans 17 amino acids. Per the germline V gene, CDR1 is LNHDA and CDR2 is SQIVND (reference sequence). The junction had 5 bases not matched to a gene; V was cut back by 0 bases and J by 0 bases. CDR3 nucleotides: TGTGCCAGTAGTATAGACTCCGGGACAGGGGTCTCCTACGAGCAGTACTTC. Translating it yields CASSIDSGTGVSYEQYF. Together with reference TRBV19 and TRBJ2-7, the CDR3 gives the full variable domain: DGGITQSPKYLFRKEGQNVTLSCEQNLNHDAMYWYRQDPGQGLRLIYYSQIVNDFQKGDIAEGYSVSREKKESFPLTVTSAQKNPTAFYLCASSIDSGTGVSYEQYFGPGTRLTVT.

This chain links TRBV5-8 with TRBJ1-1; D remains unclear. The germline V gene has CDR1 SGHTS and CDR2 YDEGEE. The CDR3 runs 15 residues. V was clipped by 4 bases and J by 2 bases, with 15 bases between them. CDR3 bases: TGTGCCAGCAGCGAACGTACCGAGCCCAACACTGAAGCTTTCTTT. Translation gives CASSERTEPNTEAFF.